The 11 T cell receptor beta chains listed next were all sequenced from one sample in a study of shared clonotypes between healthy human individuals. The method was immunoSEQ multiplex PCR; TCRdb's version includes in-frame clones alone and lacks a portion of them. The table records over 2 million clones, about 95% of them present only once. The sample consisted of naive CD4+ T cells sorted from blood. Subset reported: CD45RA+ positively selected. These receptors all come from a man between 18 and 35 years old in good health.

The rearrangement links TRBV9 to TRBJ2-7, with D possibly matching TRBD2 (6 bases). The CDR3 extends over 17 amino acids. Trimming removed 4 bases from V and 0 bases from J, with 20 bases in between. Germline V gene data show CDR1 as SGDLS and CDR2 as YYNGEE. In DNA form, the CDR3 reads TGTGCCAGCAGCCCTCGGGTGGAGGGGACCCTCTCCTACGAGCAGTACTTC. Encoded protein: CASSPRVEGTLSYEQYF.

The chain combines TRBV28 with TRBJ1-2; TRBD1 is a possible D gene (6 bases). This CDR3 has 15 amino acids. V was clipped by 4 bases and J by 5 bases, with 17 bases between them. The germline CDR1 and CDR2 sequences are MDHEN and SYDVKM. The CDR3 DNA follows: TGTGCCAGCAGTTACGTGGCAGGGGATTTATATGGCTACACCTTC. It translates to CASSYVAGDLYGYTF.

The chain employs TRBV28 and TRBJ1-3, with 7 bases that match TRBD1. Germline V gene lookup returns CDR1 MDHEN and CDR2 SYDVKM. The CDR3 runs 14 residues. With V trimmed by 6 bases and J by 2 bases, 4 bases remained unmatched. The DNA of the CDR3 is TGTGCCAGCAGCCGTGACAGGGCTGGAAACACCATATATTTT. It specifies CASSRDRAGNTIYF.

The sample holds one count of this clone. The chain links TRBV6-1 to TRBJ2-7, with TRBD2 identical over 9 bases. The CDR3 runs to 14 residues. Germline-derived CDR1 and CDR2 are MNHNS and SASEGT. V shed 6 bases, J shed 4 bases, and the junction held 7 bases outside the gene matches. The CDR3 DNA reads as TGTGCCAGCAGAGTAGCGGGAGAGGGGTACGAGCAGTACTTC. It encodes CASRVAGEGYEQYF.

The chain joins TRBV5-4 to TRBJ1-4; 12 nucleotides align to TRBD1. V dropped 4 bases and J dropped 7; count of bases not matched to a gene: 5. CDR3 size: 15 residues. CDR1 is SGHNT, CDR2 YYREEE, per germline (reference sequence). The CDR3 reads CASSGDRGPGEKLFF. In nucleotides, the CDR3 is TGTGCCAGCAGCGGGGACAGGGGGCCGGGTGAAAAACTGTTTTTT.

V gene TRBV5-4 combines with J gene TRBJ1-5; no definite D call. The CDR3 has 16 residues. V was clipped by 2 bases and J by 2 bases, with 14 bases between them. Germline CDR1 and CDR2: SGHNT and YYREEE (reference sequence). CDR3: CASSLSAGGGNQPQHF. Here the CDR3 DNA reads TGTGCCAGCAGCTTAAGCGCGGGAGGTGGCAATCAGCCCCAGCATTTT.

This clone was observed many times. Other DNA sequences in this sample translate to the same CDR3. The chain has TRBV25-1 and TRBJ1-2; D is unresolved. Germline CDR1 reads MGHDK; CDR2 reads SYGVNS. The CDR3 totals 13 residues. V was pared by 0 bases and J by 7 bases, with 9 bases between. The CDR3 DNA is TGTGCCAGCAGTGAATATAGGGTGTCTGGCTACACCTTC. Translation gives CASSEYRVSGYTF.

The chain employs TRBV5-5 and TRBJ1-4; the D gene is possibly TRBD1 (6 bases). Germline V gene data show CDR1 as SGHKS and CDR2 as YYEKEE (reference sequence). This CDR3 spans 15 amino acids. With 4 bases removed from V and 0 bases from J, the gap between germline ends came to 10 bases. CDR3 loop: CASSTYRATNEKLFF. CDR3 DNA: TGTGCCAGCAGCACCTACAGGGCAACTAATGAAAAACTGTTTTTT.

The V call is TRBV5-1, the J call TRBJ2-3; 7 bases are shared with TRBD1. The germline V gene has CDR1 SGHRS and CDR2 YFSETQ. Germline trimming cut 0 bases from V and 9 bases from J; bases unmatched to any gene: 4. The length of the CDR3 is 13 residues. The chain's CDR3 is CASSLDPGQTQYF. In DNA, the CDR3 is TGCGCCAGCAGCTTGGATCCGGGACAGACGCAGTATTTT.

The chain employs TRBV28 and TRBJ2-7; 9 nucleotides agree with TRBD2. Germline CDR1 reads MDHEN; CDR2 reads SYDVKM. The J segment lost 3 bases and the V segment lost 5 bases, leaving 14 bases of the junction unmatched. CDR3 length: 17 amino acids. CDR3 nucleotide sequence: TGTGCCAGCAGTCTCCCTGTGGGTAGCGGGGGCTTCTACGAGCAGTACTTC. This gives the protein CASSLPVGSGGFYEQYF.

With respect to this clone: The identical CDR3 is also encoded by other nucleotide sequences in the sample. The genes are TRBV15 and TRBJ2-7; D unresolved. The CDR3 covers 14 residues. In germline, CDR1 is LNHNV, CDR2 YYDKDF (reference sequence). V lost 0 bases and J 3 bases, leaving 9 bases between the germline ends. CDR3 nucleotides: TGTGCCACCAGCAGAGATCAACAGAGCTACGAGCAGTACTTC. Translating it yields CATSRDQQSYEQYF.